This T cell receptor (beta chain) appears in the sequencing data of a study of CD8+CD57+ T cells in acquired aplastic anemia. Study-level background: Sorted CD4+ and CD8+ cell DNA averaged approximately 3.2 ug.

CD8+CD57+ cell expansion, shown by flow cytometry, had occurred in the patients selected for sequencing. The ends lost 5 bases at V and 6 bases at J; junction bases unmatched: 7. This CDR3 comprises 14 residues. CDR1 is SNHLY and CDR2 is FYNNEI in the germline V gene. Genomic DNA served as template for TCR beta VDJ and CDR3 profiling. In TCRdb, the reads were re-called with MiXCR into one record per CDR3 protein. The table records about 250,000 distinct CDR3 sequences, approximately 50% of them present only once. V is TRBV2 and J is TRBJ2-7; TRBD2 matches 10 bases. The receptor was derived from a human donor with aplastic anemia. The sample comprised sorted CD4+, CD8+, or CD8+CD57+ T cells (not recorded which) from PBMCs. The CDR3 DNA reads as TGTGCCAGCAGTCGTACTAGCGGGGAAGGCGAGCAGTACTTC. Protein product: CASSRTSGEGEQYF.